This entry lists 15 T cell receptor beta chains sequenced from one sample in a study of blood T cell repertoires in COVID-19. Produced via immunoSEQ multiplex PCR; TCRdb's table is partial and in-frame only. The data contain 50,000 to 75,000 clones, roughly 80% of them seen just once; the ten biggest clones take up about 20%. Material for sequencing was peripheral blood. The receptors come from an elderly man with active or convalescent COVID-19.

The chain is built from TRBV5-1 and TRBJ1-1; D is perhaps TRBD1 (5 bases). CDR1 and CDR2 (germline): SGHRS, YFSETQ. Trimming took 4 bases from V and 0 from J, leaving 13 bases between them. The CDR3 is made up of 15 amino acids. The CDR3 DNA reads as TGCGCCAGCAGCAACCCACAGGCTTTGAACACTGAAGCTTTCTTT. Residues: CASSNPQALNTEAFF.

This chain links TRBV5-8 with TRBJ2-7; 7 positions match TRBD2. This CDR3 has 14 amino acids. Unmatched junction bases numbered 4, after V lost 1 base and J lost 3 bases. CDR1 is SGHTS and CDR2 is YDEGEE in the germline V gene. The CDR3 nucleotides read TGTGCCAGCAGCTTGCCAGCGGGACTCTACGAGCAGTACTTC. Translated, it gives CASSLPAGLYEQYF.

This chain links TRBV7-2 with TRBJ2-7; the match to TRBD2 covers 9 bases. This CDR3 is 15 amino acids long. Germline V lookup: CDR1 SGHTA, CDR2 FQGNSA. The junction had 7 bases not matched to a gene; V was cut back by 5 bases and J by 2 bases. CDR3 coding DNA: TGTGCCAGCAGCCCAGTAGCGGGAGTCACCTACGAGCAGTACTTC. Its protein is CASSPVAGVTYEQYF.

This clone has just a few counts. The chain joins TRBV30 to TRBJ2-2; D is possibly TRBD2 (5 bases). The CDR3 covers 15 residues. Germline values: CDR1 GTSNPN, CDR2 SVGIG (reference sequence). V was trimmed by 2 bases and J by 0 bases, leaving 10 bases between them. CDR3 residues: CAWSKLGANTGELFF. The DNA of the CDR3 is TGTGCCTGGAGTAAACTAGGCGCGAACACCGGGGAGCTGTTTTTT.

The chain recombines TRBV30 with TRBJ1-2, with a possible D match to TRBD1 (5 bases). The CDR3 consists of 12 residues. Germline CDR1 reads GTSNPN; CDR2 reads SVGIG (reference sequence). With 0 bases removed from V and 8 bases from J, the gap between germline ends came to 10 bases. The CDR3 region has the DNA TGTGCCTGGAGTGTAACGGGGGGAGGCTACACCTTC. This codes for CAWSVTGGGYTF.

The chain uses TRBV5-6 and TRBJ1-5; D perhaps matches TRBD1 (5 bases). The ends were cut back, 4 bases at V and 5 bases at J, with 13 bases in the middle. There are 14 residues in the CDR3. CDR1 and CDR2 (germline): SGHDT, YYEEEE. CDR3 residues: CASSASGRDQPQHF. In DNA, the CDR3 is TGTGCCAGCAGCGCCTCAGGCAGGGATCAGCCCCAGCATTTT.

This clone was found once. This rearrangement joins TRBV4-2 to TRBJ2-2, with 11 bases identical to TRBD2. The CDR3 is made up of 16 amino acids. J gave up 6 bases and V 0 bases, and 3 bases lay outside the gene matches. CDR1 and CDR2 (germline): LGHNA, YNFKEQ. The CDR3 region is CASSQELSGGAGELFF. The DNA for the CDR3 is TGTGCCAGCAGCCAAGAGCTTAGCGGGGGGGCCGGGGAGCTGTTTTTT.

The CDR3 region is CASSLETASGDTQYF. The CDR3 nucleotides are TGTGCCAGCAGCTTGGAGACAGCCTCTGGGGATACGCAGTATTTT. The J gene is TRBJ2-3, the V gene TRBV5-4, with D perhaps matching TRBD1 (5 bases). V lost 0 bases to trimming and J lost 6 bases, with 14 bases between them. The CDR3 consists of 15 residues. Germline V gene sequence: CDR1 SGHNT, CDR2 YYREEE (reference sequence).

This chain uses TRBV27 with TRBJ1-5; 7 positions agree with TRBD1. Trimming cost V 1 base and J 4 bases; bases outside gene matches: 7. Germline V gene sequence: CDR1 MNHEY, CDR2 SMNVEV (reference sequence). The CDR3 extends over 16 amino acids. The CDR3 region has the DNA TGTGCCAGCAGTTTATATGGGACAGTCCTTAATCAGCCCCAGCATTTT. It yields the protein CASSLYGTVLNQPQHF.

The chain combines TRBV5-6 with TRBJ1-1, with D hard to call. The CDR3 totals 16 residues. V dropped 1 base and J dropped 1 base, with 14 bases sitting between them. Germline V gene sequence: CDR1 SGHDT, CDR2 YYEEEE. CDR3 sequence (DNA): TGTGCCAGCAGCTTGTTTGGCCTAGTGGGGAACACTGAAGCTTTCTTT. Amino acid sequence: CASSLFGLVGNTEAFF.

This clone was detected a few times. The V and J genes are TRBV9 and TRBJ1-1, with a tentative D call TRBD1 (5 bases). Germline V gene lookup returns CDR1 SGDLS and CDR2 YYNGEE. This CDR3 is built from 15 residues. The V gene lost 1 base and the J gene lost 8 bases, with 18 bases spanning the gap. The CDR3 region is CASSVSLGGVVEAFF. The CDR3 nucleotides read TGTGCCAGCAGCGTATCCCTCGGGGGGGTTGTGGAAGCTTTCTTT. The full variable domain, in which reference TRBV9 and TRBJ1-1 provide the parts outside the CDR3, is DSGVTQTPKHLITATGQRVTLRCSPRSGDLSVYWYQQSLDQGLQFLIQYYNGEERAKGNILERFSAQQFPDLHSELNLSSLELGDSALYFCASSVSLGGVVEAFFGQGTRLTVV.

The rearrangement joins TRBV7-2 to TRBJ2-5; TRBD2 agrees at 8 bases. The CDR3 is made up of 14 amino acids. The V gene end was trimmed by 5 bases and the J gene end by 1 base; junction bases not matched to a gene: 3. Germline loops: CDR1 SGHTA, CDR2 FQGNSA. Here the CDR3 reads CASSRGGFQETQYF. In nucleotides, the CDR3 is TGTGCCAGCAGCCGGGGGGGGTTCCAAGAGACCCAGTACTTC.

The chain joins TRBV27 to TRBJ1-3, with D hard to call. The CDR3 consists of 13 residues. The V end was cut by 6 bases, the J end by 1 base, with 7 bases between. The germline gives CDR1 MNHEY, CDR2 SMNVEV (reference sequence). CDR3 in amino acids: CASRTQSGNTIYF. The CDR3 bases are TGTGCCAGCAGGACTCAATCTGGAAACACCATATATTTT.

The chain combines TRBV5-4 with TRBJ1-2, with TRBD1 matching over 7 bases. The CDR3 covers 15 residues. Germline CDR1 reads SGHNT; CDR2 reads YYREEE (reference sequence). Trimming took 6 bases from V and 0 from J; bases not matched to a gene: 8. The CDR3 DNA follows: TGTGCCAGCACCTTAGACAGGGTAGCTAACTATGGCTACACCTTC. This gives the protein CASTLDRVANYGYTF.

The chain combines TRBV25-1 with TRBJ1-1; TRBD1 aligns across 8 bases. Germline V gene sequence: CDR1 MGHDK, CDR2 SYGVNS. Losses at the gene ends were 5 bases for V and 5 bases for J; bases not matched to a gene: 7. CDR3 size: 14 residues. The CDR3 coding sequence is TGTGCCAGCAGTCCCACAGGGGGGAGGACTGAAGCTTTCTTT. It encodes CASSPTGGRTEAFF. Full variable domain (missing parts from reference TRBV25-1 and TRBJ1-1): EADIYQTPRYLVIGTGKKITLECSQTMGHDKMYWYQQDPGMELHLIHYSYGVNSTEKGDLSSESTVSRIRTEHFPLTLESARPSHTSQYLCASSPTGGRTEAFFGQGTRLTVV.